Listed here are 18 T cell receptor beta chains from one sample, sequenced in a study of blood T cells in healthy people across ages. Next came a second PCR, run for 7 to 11 cycles, which used a sample-barcoded 5' primer along with a J-beta primer mix. MiXCR was run by TCRdb on the 5' RACE reads, yielding one entry per CDR3 protein. The sample yields roughly 1.5 million distinct CDR3 sequences, under 55% seen once. The sequencing input was blood. These receptors were taken from a woman aged 18-35 years in good health.

The rearrangement joins TRBV3-1 to TRBJ2-1, with a tentative D call TRBD1 (5 bases). CDR3 length: 13 amino acids. Germline CDR1 is LGHDT and CDR2 is YNNKEL (reference sequence). V lost 4 bases and J lost 15, with 19 bases in between. The CDR3 loop reads CASSRAPGQGWFF. The CDR3, as DNA: TGTGCCAGCAGCCGAGCTCCTGGGCAGGGCTGGTTCTTC.

This clonotype was found many times. The genes are TRBV7-3 and TRBJ1-2; the D gene is possibly TRBD1 (6 bases). Germline-derived CDR1 and CDR2 are SGHTA and FQGTGA. The CDR3 runs 12 residues. Deletions cut 5 bases from V and 7 bases from J, with 11 bases between. DNA for the CDR3: TGTGCCAGCAGCGGGGGCATAGGTGGCTACACCTTC. It encodes CASSGGIGGYTF.

This clonotype was seen more than once but under ten times. The V and J genes are TRBV5-1 and TRBJ2-1, with 8 bases that match TRBD2. V dropped 6 bases and J dropped 6; count of bases not matched to a gene: 5. The CDR3 totals 13 residues. The V gene's germline CDR1 is SGHRS and CDR2 YFSETQ. DNA of the CDR3: TGCGCCAGCAATCTAGCGGGTTTCAATGAGCAGTTCTTC. This encodes CASNLAGFNEQFF.

The chain combines TRBV27 with TRBJ2-3, with 12 nucleotides matching TRBD2. Germline values: CDR1 MNHEY, CDR2 SMNVEV (reference sequence). The CDR3 sequence is 19 residues long. J was trimmed by 3 bases and V by 6 bases; bases with no gene match: 16. The CDR3 DNA sequence: TGTGCCAGCAGCCAGACTATCCCACTAGCGGGGGGAACTACAGATACGCAGTATTTT. Translated, it gives CASSQTIPLAGGTTDTQYF.

The genes are TRBV7-2 and TRBJ2-1, with 7 bases identical to TRBD2. The CDR3 length is 13 residues. The V gene's germline CDR1 is SGHTA and CDR2 FQGNSA. V lost 6 bases to trimming and J lost 6 bases; unmatched junction nucleotides: 5. The DNA of the CDR3 is TGTGCCAGCAGAAAGGGGAGGGGCAATGAGCAGTTCTTC. Amino acid sequence: CASRKGRGNEQFF.

The V call is TRBV28, the J call TRBJ2-4; possible D gene TRBD1, 5 bases. The J call may be wrong; the DNA end is better matched by TRBJ2-7. Germline values: CDR1 MDHEN, CDR2 SYDVKM. This CDR3 comprises 12 residues. This CDR3 reads CASSTRVNEQYF. The CDR3 coding sequence is TGTGCCAGCAGTACCAGGGTCAACGAGCAGTACTTC.

This clonotype was counted ten times or more. The chain has TRBV20-1 and TRBJ2-7, with 7 bases that match TRBD2. The CDR3 consists of 11 residues. With V trimmed by 3 bases and J by 4 bases, 0 bases remained unmatched. Germline V gives CDR1 DFQATT, CDR2 SNEGSKA (reference sequence). CDR3 sequence (DNA): TGCAGTGCTAGTAGCGGGTACGAGCAGTACTTC. Residues: CSASSGYEQYF.

The gene calls are TRBV7-2 and TRBJ1-5; 8 bases match TRBD1. The CDR3 runs 15 residues. The V and J ends lost 5 bases and 0 bases, in that order; junction bases with no gene match: 3. Germline CDR1 is SGHTA and CDR2 is FQGNSA. The CDR3 loop is CASSVGTGSNQPQHF. For the CDR3, the DNA is TGTGCCAGCAGCGTCGGGACAGGTAGCAATCAGCCCCAGCATTTT. The whole variable domain, remainder taken from reference TRBV7-2 and TRBJ1-5, is GAGVSQSPSNKVTEKGKDVELRCDPISGHTALYWYRQSLGQGLEFLIYFQGNSAPDKSGLPSDRFSAERTGGSVSTLTIQRTQQEDSAVYLCASSVGTGSNQPQHFGDGTRLSIL.

The chain recombines TRBV4-2 with TRBJ1-1; the D gene is possibly TRBD1 (6 bases). V was shortened by 7 bases and J by 2 bases, with 14 bases between the two germline ends. Germline CDR1 LGHNA, CDR2 YNFKEQ. The CDR3 totals 14 residues. The CDR3 sequence: CASNPARGNTEAFF. In nucleotides, the CDR3 is TGTGCCAGCAACCCAGCCAGGGGAAACACTGAAGCTTTCTTT.

The CDR3 spells CASGLPGLAGEINEQFF. The CDR3, as DNA: TGTGCCAGCGGGCTACCGGGACTAGCGGGAGAAATAAATGAGCAGTTCTTC. The chain joins TRBV28 to TRBJ2-1; 14 nucleotides align to TRBD2. This CDR3 contains 17 residues. The germline V gene has CDR1 MDHEN and CDR2 SYDVKM. V gave up 8 bases and J gave up 7 bases; unmatched junction bases: 13.

The chain links TRBV25-1 to TRBJ1-2, with 7 positions matching TRBD1. The CDR3 is 15 amino acids. CDR1 and CDR2 from the germline V gene are MGHDK and SYGVNS. The J segment lost 0 bases and the V segment lost 7 bases, leaving 8 bases of the junction unmatched. CDR3 bases: TGTGCCAGCACACCAGGGACAGCATCTAACTATGGCTACACCTTC. As protein: CASTPGTASNYGYTF.

J is TRBJ2-3 and V is TRBV9, with D uncertain. This CDR3 has 15 amino acids. Trimming stripped 4 bases from V and 4 bases from J, with 16 bases between. Germline CDR1 is SGDLS and CDR2 is YYNGEE. The CDR3 sequence: CASSRAAHIPDTQYF. For the CDR3, the DNA is TGTGCCAGCAGCCGGGCAGCCCATATACCAGATACGCAGTATTTT.

The chain couples TRBV20-1 to TRBJ1-1; a weak D match, TRBD1 (6 bases). CDR1 and CDR2 (germline): DFQATT, SNEGSKA (reference sequence). The CDR3 loop spans 15 amino acids. V dropped 0 bases and J dropped 0 bases, with 11 bases sitting between them. The CDR3, as DNA: TGCAGTGCTAGAGATGGAGGACAGTTGAACACTGAAGCTTTCTTT. It specifies CSARDGGQLNTEAFF.

This clonotype was picked up a small number of times. This chain joins TRBV7-2 and TRBJ2-3; 7 bases match TRBD2. J lost 10 bases, V lost 6 bases, and 16 bases had no gene match. The CDR3 has 15 amino acids. CDR1 is SGHTA and CDR2 is FQGNSA in the germline V gene. The CDR3 DNA reads TGTGCCAGCAGACCGACGCCGGGAGGTGGGGATGCGCAGTATTTT. Amino acid sequence: CASRPTPGGGDAQYF. Supplemented by reference TRBV7-2 and TRBJ2-3, the full variable domain reads GAGVSQSPSNKVTEKGKDVELRCDPISGHTALYWYRQSLGQGLEFLIYFQGNSAPDKSGLPSDRFSAERTGGSVSTLTIQRTQQEDSAVYLCASRPTPGGGDAQYFGPGTRLTVL.

V gene TRBV4-1 combines with J gene TRBJ1-2; 10 nucleotides match TRBD1. CDR1 is MGHRA, CDR2 YSYEKL, per germline. The V and J ends lost 5 bases and 7 bases, in that order; junction bases with no gene match: 13. The CDR3 length is 16 residues. The CDR3 nucleotides are TGCGCCAGCAGCACCCTACCGGGACAGGGGTCGGGTGGCTACACCTTC. It translates to CASSTLPGQGSGGYTF.

The V call is TRBV4-2, the J call TRBJ2-7; 12 nucleotides align to TRBD2. CDR3 length: 17 amino acids. J gave up 0 bases and V 2 bases, and 5 bases lay outside the gene matches. Germline CDR1 reads LGHNA; CDR2 reads YNFKEQ. CDR3 coding DNA: TGTGCCAGCAGCCAACTAGCGGGAGGGAGGAGCTCCTACGAGCAGTACTTC. As protein: CASSQLAGGRSSYEQYF.

Regarding this clonotype: Germline and junction disagree at one end, which may indicate a read error. The V gene is TRBV14, the J gene TRBJ2-1, with D possibly TRBD2 on 5 matching bases. This CDR3 is 13 amino acids long. Germline V gives CDR1 SGHDN, CDR2 FVKESK. CDR3 bases: TGTGCCAGTAGCCAAGAGGTAGCGAGTGGGCAGTTCTTC. This sequence encodes CASSQEVASGQFF. Full variable domain (outside the CDR3, taken from reference TRBV14 and TRBJ2-1): EAGVTQFPSHSVIEKGQTVTLRCDPISGHDNLYWYRRVMGKEIKFLLHFVKESKQDESGMPNNRFLAERTGGTYSTLKVQPAELEDSGVYFCASSQEVASGQFFGPGTRLTVL.

This clonotype was picked up a small number of times. The J gene is TRBJ1-6, the V gene TRBV6-5; D is undetermined. With 7 bases removed from V and 4 bases from J, the gap between germline ends came to 20 bases. Germline V lookup: CDR1 MNHEY, CDR2 SVGAGI. This CDR3 has 17 residues. The CDR3 is CASTSAPSRSYNSPLHF. Here the CDR3 DNA reads TGTGCCAGCACTTCCGCCCCCTCCCGTTCTTATAATTCACCCCTCCACTTT.